This TCR beta chain came from a study of T cell repertoires in cytomegalovirus infection. About the research overall: Through public TCR beta signatures, both CMV infection and matching HLA type were indicated.

Regarding this clonotype: No antigen is known for it.

TCRdb redid the calling of the reads with MiXCR, one entry per CDR3 protein. The table shows 230,000 or so distinct CDR3 sequences, with approximately 40% occurring only once. Sequences were derived from CD8+ T cells from cultured PBMCs, sampled from culture after CMV antigen stimulation. The receptor comes from a human donor in good health (CMV status not recorded). Some clones in this sample may be carry-over from other donors' samples.

CDR3 in DNA: TGCGCCAGCAGCCAAGGACTCAACAATGAGCAGTTCTTC. Protein product: CASSQGLNNEQFF. The V gene is TRBV4-1, the J gene TRBJ2-1; D ambiguous. Trimming left V 1 base short and J 5 bases short, with 6 bases between. This CDR3 region has 13 residues. Germline CDR1 and CDR2: MGHRA and YSYEKL.